The 16 T cell receptor beta chains reported below all come from one sample, sequenced in a study of CD8+CD57+ T cells in acquired aplastic anemia. The template for TCR beta VDJ and CDR3 sequence profiling was genomic DNA. One entry per CDR3 protein results from TCRdb running MiXCR on the reads. This table has 60,000 to 75,000 distinct CDR3 sequences, 55% appearing once. The material sequenced was sorted CD4+, CD8+, or CD8+CD57+ T cells (not recorded which) from PBMCs. The receptors come from a human donor in good health, serving as a control.

The sample holds many counts of this clonotype. V is TRBV10-2 and J is TRBJ2-3; 8 bases map to TRBD1. Germline V gene lookup returns CDR1 WSHSY and CDR2 SAAADI. This CDR3 comprises 15 residues. V lost 7 bases, J lost 7 bases, and 13 bases stayed unmatched. CDR3 nucleotides: TGCGCCAGCACTGGACAGGGACCTGGGAAGAATACGCAGTATTTT. Translated, it gives CASTGQGPGKNTQYF.

This clonotype was found many times. The V and J genes are TRBV20-1 and TRBJ2-7; 8 nucleotides align to TRBD2. The J segment lost 6 bases and the V segment lost 6 bases, leaving 10 bases of the junction unmatched. The germline gives CDR1 DFQATT, CDR2 SNEGSKA (reference sequence). CDR3 length: 13 amino acids. CDR3 sequence (DNA): TGCAGTGCGCCCCGAGAAGCGGGAGTCGAGCAGTACTTC. Translation gives CSAPREAGVEQYF.

The V and J genes are TRBV2 and TRBJ2-1, with TRBD2 identical over 12 bases. The germline V gene has CDR1 SNHLY and CDR2 FYNNEI. This CDR3 has 15 residues. V shed 6 bases, J shed 12 bases, and the junction held 12 bases outside the gene matches. CDR3 in amino acids: CASSPTSGGVAGQFF. CDR3 in DNA: TGTGCCAGCAGCCCGACTAGCGGGGGCGTTGCGGGGCAGTTCTTC.

In this sample, this clonotype turned up a few times. This sequence joins TRBV19 and TRBJ2-1; D is uncertain. This CDR3 is built from 14 residues. V was shortened by 0 bases and J by 6 bases, with 9 bases between the two germline ends. CDR1 is LNHDA, CDR2 SQIVND, per germline (reference sequence). The CDR3 region has the DNA TGTGCCAGTAGTATAGACCCTATTAGCAATGAGCAGTTCTTC. Protein sequence: CASSIDPISNEQFF.

This clonotype occurred many times. This chain uses TRBV27 with TRBJ2-1; D might be TRBD2 (5 bases). This CDR3 has 15 amino acids. The germline V gene has CDR1 MNHEY and CDR2 SMNVEV (reference sequence). Trimming removed 6 bases at V and 6 bases at J, with 18 bases between. CDR3 loop: CASSQYRGEGNEQFF. The CDR3 region has the DNA TGTGCCAGCAGCCAGTACCGAGGTGAGGGCAATGAGCAGTTCTTC.

This chain connects TRBV15 to TRBJ1-4; D is undetermined. The CDR3 is made up of 15 amino acids. V was clipped by 5 bases and J by 5 bases, with 15 bases between them. Germline V lookup: CDR1 LNHNV, CDR2 YYDKDF (reference sequence). The CDR3 protein is CATSPQRARNEKLFF. The CDR3 bases are TGTGCCACCAGCCCTCAACGGGCTAGGAATGAAAAACTGTTTTTT.

This clonotype was counted ten times or more. Relative to the germline gene, one junction end is altered; a read error may explain this. This chain connects TRBV9 to TRBJ2-1, with 7 nucleotides matching TRBD1. This CDR3 is built from 14 residues. In germline, CDR1 is SGDLS, CDR2 YYNGEE. The CDR3 nucleotides are TGTGCCAGCGGCGTAGACCCAGGGGGCAATGAGCAGTTCTTC. Protein sequence: CASGVDPGGNEQFF.

The V and J genes are TRBV14 and TRBJ1-6; no firm D call. This CDR3 has 14 amino acids. Deletions cut 1 base from V and 6 bases from J, with 7 bases between. From germline, CDR1 is SGHDN and CDR2 FVKESK. The CDR3 nucleotides read TGTGCCAGCAGCCAAGGGTTCAGTAATTCACCCCTCCACTTT. The encoded protein is CASSQGFSNSPLHF.

V and J are TRBV2 and TRBJ1-1; D ambiguous. The CDR3 runs 15 residues. V lost 9 bases to trimming and J lost 3 bases, with 20 bases between them. Germline loops: CDR1 SNHLY, CDR2 FYNNEI. The CDR3 sequence is CASHSASSFYTEAFF. CDR3 bases: TGTGCCAGTCACAGTGCCAGCTCGTTCTACACTGAAGCTTTCTTT.

This clonotype was counted at least ten times. The V call is TRBV5-1, the J call TRBJ1-5; tentative D call: TRBD1 (5 bases). CDR1 is SGHRS and CDR2 is YFSETQ in the germline V gene. V was shortened by 0 bases and J by 4 bases, with 14 bases between the two germline ends. This CDR3 has 16 amino acids. CDR3 in amino acids: CASSLEPGRGNQPQHF. CDR3 nucleotides: TGCGCCAGCAGCTTGGAACCGGGGCGCGGAAATCAGCCCCAGCATTTT.

The chain employs TRBV10-3 and TRBJ2-7; 9 positions agree with TRBD2. The CDR3 is made up of 15 amino acids. The ends lost 10 bases at V and 2 bases at J; junction bases unmatched: 12. The V gene's germline CDR1 is ENHRY and CDR2 SYGVKD. The CDR3, as DNA: TGTGCCACTCGTGCGGGGGGGACTGGCGCCTACGAGCAGTACTTC. It codes for CATRAGGTGAYEQYF.

The chain employs TRBV15 and TRBJ1-3; no clear D gene. The V gene's germline CDR1 is LNHNV and CDR2 YYDKDF (reference sequence). CDR3 length: 15 amino acids. In DNA form, the CDR3 reads TGTGTCGCCAGCAGAGACCGGTTGAAGGGAAACACCATATATTTT. Its protein is CVASRDRLKGNTIYF.

This clonotype appeared a few times. The chain couples TRBV11-1 to TRBJ2-6; D call uncertain. Between the trimmed V and J ends, which lost 3 bases and 4 bases, there was a span of 16 bases. Germline V gene lookup returns CDR1 SGHAT and CDR2 FQDESV (reference sequence). The CDR3 loop spans 17 amino acids. CDR3 sequence reads: CASSLQVTPGGANVLTF. CDR3 DNA sequence: TGTGCCAGCAGCTTGCAGGTAACTCCTGGAGGGGCCAACGTCCTGACTTTC.

The gene calls are TRBV30 and TRBJ2-2, with 11 bases identical to TRBD2. The CDR3 runs 14 residues. Looked up from germline, CDR1 is GTSNPN and CDR2 is SVGIG (reference sequence). The ends lost 6 bases at V and 6 bases at J; junction bases unmatched: 6. Here the CDR3 DNA reads TGTGCCTGTTCTAGCGGGAGGAGTGCCGGGGAGCTGTTTTTT. This sequence encodes CACSSGRSAGELFF.

This clonotype showed up many times. This rearrangement joins TRBV12-3 or TRBV12-4 to TRBJ2-1; TRBD2 aligns across 8 bases. The CDR3 extends over 14 amino acids. Germline trimming cut 6 bases from V and 4 bases from J; bases unmatched to any gene: 5. The CDR3 region has the DNA TGTGCCAGCAGCCGAACTAGCGGATACAATGAGCAGTTCTTC. Encoded protein: CASSRTSGYNEQFF.

This clonotype occurred many times. The J gene is TRBJ1-1, the V gene TRBV6-1; D gene ambiguous. Germline CDR1 MNHNS, CDR2 SASEGT. Trimming took 2 bases from V and 3 from J, leaving 7 bases between them. This CDR3 is built from 13 residues. CDR3 sequence reads: CASSESPDTEAFF. The CDR3 DNA is TGTGCCAGCAGTGAATCTCCGGACACTGAAGCTTTCTTT.